This TCR beta chain appears in the sequencing data of a study of cytomegalovirus exposure and HLA in healthy donors. The primer mix had 60 Vbeta and 13 Jbeta primers. The table came from immunoSEQ multiplex PCR; TCRdb's copy has only in-frame clones and leaves some out. The data hold about 160,000 clones, with approximately 79% observed a single time. V was cut by 0 bases and J by 5 bases, with 14 bases left in between. The length of the CDR3 is 15 residues. From germline, CDR1 is SGDLS and CDR2 YYNGEE. Findings and limits, study-wide: Across all donors, roughly uniform sequencing depth was an assumption of the presence/absence analyses. Based on reports, TCR beta sequences accurately predicted HLA-A and HLA-B alleles for most subjects. In an earlier analysis, in some 600 donors, most V segments appeared productive either ~90% or ~30% of the time.

This clone was counted between two and nine times. Its antigen is not known. This receptor was identified in a man in his sixties in good health and CMV-seronegative. The sequenced sample was PBMCs. The rearrangement joins TRBV9 to TRBJ2-5; perhaps TRBD2 as D (6 bases). CDR3 sequence: CASSVDGRGMETQYF. The CDR3, as DNA: TGTGCCAGCAGCGTAGATGGGCGGGGTATGGAGACCCAGTACTTC.